These 10 T cell receptor beta chains share one sample of origin, sequenced in a study of a mutant IDH1 vaccine in newly diagnosed glioma. Here immunoSEQ multiplex PCR was the method, and the copy in TCRdb shows in-frame clones only, minus some. The table lists around 99,000 clones, roughly 75% of them singletons, with approximately 7.9% in the top ten. Time point specified: baseline, week 1 (first vaccination visit). This sample's treatment: pre-vaccination baseline after standard-of-care therapy. The sequencing here drew on PBMCs, taken from a glioma patient treated with radiotherapy, temozolomide or both. The receptors originated from a man aged 40-55 years with glioma.

This clone was seen more than once but under ten times. The genes are TRBV5-1 and TRBJ2-1; the match to TRBD2 covers 13 bases. This CDR3 contains 17 residues. The trim removed 3 bases at V and 4 bases at J, leaving 7 bases unmatched. Germline-derived CDR1 and CDR2 are SGHRS and YFSETQ. CDR3 bases: TGCGCCAGCAGCTCCGGGACTAGCGGGATTGGGTACAATGAGCAGTTCTTC. This codes for CASSSGTSGIGYNEQFF. Supplemented by reference TRBV5-1 and TRBJ2-1, the full variable domain reads KAGVTQTPRYLIKTRGQQVTLSCSPISGHRSVSWYQQTPGQGLQFLFEYFSETQRNKGNFPGRFSGRQFSNSRSEMNVSTLELGDSALYLCASSSGTSGIGYNEQFFGPGTRLTVL.

The CDR3 sequence: CASSLQGSLAKNIQYF. The CDR3 DNA follows: TGTGCCAGCAGCTTGCAGGGATCCTTAGCCAAAAACATTCAGTACTTC. This rearrangement joins TRBV5-4 to TRBJ2-4; possible D gene TRBD1, 5 bases. V shed 1 base and J shed 0 bases, with 11 bases lying between them. Germline V gene sequence: CDR1 SGHNT, CDR2 YYREEE (reference sequence). This CDR3 has 16 amino acids.

The chain recombines TRBV10-3 with TRBJ2-2, with 8 bases fitting TRBD2. J was trimmed by 3 bases and V by 1 base; bases with no gene match: 4. Germline V lookup: CDR1 ENHRY, CDR2 SYGVKD. The CDR3 covers 16 residues. The CDR3 here is CAISEWSGRYTGELFF. The CDR3 nucleotides read TGTGCCATCAGTGAGTGGAGCGGGAGATACACCGGGGAGCTGTTTTTT.

This clone showed up just once. V is TRBV13 and J is TRBJ2-1; D could derive from TRBD1 or TRBD2 (5 bases each). The length of the CDR3 is 15 residues. Trimming took 5 bases from V and 3 from J, leaving 14 bases between them. CDR1 and CDR2 (germline): PRHDT, FYEKMQ (reference sequence). The CDR3: CASSRGRDDYNEQFF. CDR3 nucleotide sequence: TGTGCCAGCAGCCGGGGCCGGGACGACTACAATGAGCAGTTCTTC.

The chain employs TRBV5-4 and TRBJ2-7; no clear D. The germline CDR1 and CDR2 sequences are SGHNT and YYREEE (reference sequence). The V gene lost 0 bases and the J gene lost 0 bases, with 7 bases spanning the gap. This CDR3 has 14 residues. The CDR3 region is CASSLGADSYEQYF. The CDR3 DNA is TGTGCCAGCAGCTTGGGGGCGGACTCCTACGAGCAGTACTTC.

The genes are TRBV2 and TRBJ1-6; D may be TRBD1 (5 bases). This CDR3 is 15 amino acids long. Looked up from germline, CDR1 is SNHLY and CDR2 is FYNNEI. Trimming stripped 6 bases from V and 9 bases from J, with 18 bases between. DNA of the CDR3: TGTGCCAGCAGGGGGGAAGGGCCACCTAGTTCACCCCTCCACTTT. Protein: CASRGEGPPSSPLHF.

This chain connects TRBV5-5 to TRBJ2-1; D not resolved. The germline gives CDR1 SGHKS, CDR2 YYEKEE (reference sequence). This CDR3 has 13 residues. V shed 0 bases and J shed 4 bases, with 5 bases lying between them. The CDR3 region has the DNA TGTGCCAGCAGCTTGGACCTATACAATGAGCAGTTCTTC. It codes for CASSLDLYNEQFF.

This chain connects TRBV6-1 to TRBJ2-5; 7 bases match TRBD1. Germline CDR1 reads MNHNS; CDR2 reads SASEGT. The CDR3 runs to 14 residues. The V gene end was trimmed by 4 bases and the J gene end by 1 base; junction bases not matched to a gene: 3. This CDR3 reads CASSGAGGQETQYF. CDR3 in DNA: TGTGCCAGCAGTGGGGCAGGGGGCCAAGAGACCCAGTACTTC.

The rearrangement joins TRBV28 to TRBJ2-2, with 12 bases aligning to TRBD2. CDR3 size: 15 residues. V shed 5 bases and J 6 bases; nucleotides not matched to a gene: 4. Germline CDR1 MDHEN, CDR2 SYDVKM. DNA for the CDR3: TGTGCCAGCAGTGTGACTAGCGGGAGATCCGGGGAGCTGTTTTTT. Protein sequence: CASSVTSGRSGELFF.

The CDR3 bases are TGTGCCACCAGCAGAGACCAACCGGGACTAGCGGGGGAGGAGACCCAGTACTTC. Its translation is CATSRDQPGLAGEETQYF. The chain has TRBV15 and TRBJ2-5; 14 nucleotides line up with TRBD2. J was trimmed by 5 bases and V by 0 bases; bases with no gene match: 8. This CDR3 has 18 amino acids. CDR1 is LNHNV, CDR2 YYDKDF, per germline (reference sequence).